What follows are 17 T cell receptor beta chains derived from one specimen sequenced in a study of T cells in Graves' hyperthyroidism and ophthalmopathy. The investigators amplified TCR beta CDR3 regions from RNA transcripts. The HTBI primer set served for first-round RT-PCR of the TCR CDR3. MiXCR, run by TCRdb on the multiplex PCR reads, gives a single entry per CDR3 protein. The data show some 490,000 distinct CDR3 sequences, 16% seen once. The sample comprised blood. These receptors came from a woman in her 30s with Graves' ophthalmopathy.

This clonotype was counted only a few times. This rearrangement joins TRBV4-1 to TRBJ2-5, with 8 bases that match TRBD2. This CDR3 contains 13 residues. CDR1 and CDR2 (germline): MGHRA, YSYEKL. Losses at the gene ends were 4 bases for V and 6 bases for J; bases not matched to a gene: 4. This chain's CDR3 is CASSPRLAQTQYF. The CDR3 DNA sequence: TGCGCCAGCAGCCCTCGACTAGCGCAGACCCAGTACTTC.

The rearrangement uses TRBV27 and TRBJ1-1; D call uncertain. Germline V gene data show CDR1 as MNHEY and CDR2 as SMNVEV (reference sequence). The V gene lost 8 bases and the J gene lost 8 bases, with 12 bases spanning the gap. CDR3 length: 11 residues. The CDR3: CASRIGGEAFF. CDR3 nucleotides: TGTGCCAGCCGTATTGGAGGGGAAGCTTTCTTT.

This clonotype was picked up many times. This sequence joins TRBV7-2 and TRBJ2-6; D uncertain. Germline CDR1 is SGHTA and CDR2 is FQGNSA. The CDR3 runs 16 residues. V lost 5 bases to trimming and J lost 0 bases, with 11 bases between them. In DNA, the CDR3 is TGTGCCAGCAGCCTACTGTCCAGCTCTGGGGCCAACGTCCTGACTTTC. Its translation: CASSLLSSSGANVLTF.

The chain recombines TRBV13 with TRBJ1-4; D is unclear. The CDR3 extends over 15 amino acids. With 5 bases removed from V and 0 bases from J, the gap between germline ends came to 10 bases. Germline CDR1 is PRHDT and CDR2 is FYEKMQ (reference sequence). The DNA of the CDR3 is TGTGCCAGCAGCGCCTACAAGGCAACTAATGAAAAACTGTTTTTT. It encodes CASSAYKATNEKLFF.

This clonotype has a count of ten or more. The chain links TRBV28 to TRBJ2-1; 7 bases map to TRBD1. With 4 bases clipped from V and 8 bases from J, the junction kept 11 bases outside the gene matches. This CDR3 has 15 residues. The germline V gene encodes CDR1 MDHEN and CDR2 SYDVKM. The CDR3 is CASSYLGQGVYEQFF. The CDR3 DNA reads TGTGCCAGCAGTTACTTGGGCCAGGGGGTTTATGAGCAGTTCTTC.

This clonotype has at least ten counts. The chain joins TRBV20-1 to TRBJ2-5, with a weak D call TRBD1 (6 bases). Trimming took off 5 bases at V and 2 bases at J, with 12 bases between the two ends. This CDR3 is 13 amino acids long. Germline V lookup: CDR1 DFQATT, CDR2 SNEGSKA (reference sequence). CDR3 sequence reads: CSAYRVRQETQYF. CDR3 bases: TGCAGTGCTTACAGGGTCCGACAAGAGACCCAGTACTTC.

The chain has TRBV24-1 and TRBJ2-1; D is undetermined. Germline V CDR1 and CDR2: KGHDR, SFDVKD. The CDR3 sequence is 15 residues long. The V end lost 5 bases, the J end lost 8 bases, and 18 bases lay between the germline ends. CDR3 loop: CATSAETYSRDEQFF. The CDR3 DNA reads TGTGCCACCAGTGCCGAGACCTATAGTAGGGATGAGCAGTTCTTC.

This clonotype was found many times. The chain combines TRBV2 with TRBJ1-5; 7 bases agree with TRBD1. The CDR3 has 16 amino acids. CDR1 and CDR2 from the germline V gene are SNHLY and FYNNEI. V lost 2 bases to trimming and J lost 7 bases; unmatched junction nucleotides: 11. CDR3 region: CASSEQTGTAAQPQHF. As DNA, the CDR3 is TGTGCCAGCAGTGAACAGACCGGGACAGCGGCCCAGCCCCAGCATTTT. Full variable domain (remainder filled in from reference TRBV2 and TRBJ1-5): EPEVTQTPSHQVTQMGQEVILRCVPISNHLYFYWYRQILGQKVEFLVSFYNNEISEKSEIFDDQFSVERPDGSNFTLKIRSTKLEDSAMYFCASSEQTGTAAQPQHFGDGTRLSIL.

This clonotype was counted at least ten times. The V gene is TRBV6-2 or TRBV6-3, the J gene TRBJ2-3, with TRBD2 matching 7 bases. This CDR3 has 16 residues. V lost 3 bases, J lost 6 bases, and 12 bases stayed unmatched. CDR1 is MNHEY and CDR2 is SVGEGT in the germline V gene. CDR3 region: CASSYQERGVRDTQYF. Written as DNA, the CDR3 is TGTGCCAGCAGTTATCAAGAGCGGGGAGTCCGGGATACGCAGTATTTT.

The table lists this clonotype with a few counts. This sequence joins TRBV28 and TRBJ2-2; tentatively, D is TRBD2 (6 bases). Looked up from germline, CDR1 is MDHEN and CDR2 is SYDVKM. V shed 4 bases and J shed 5 bases, with 17 bases lying between them. The CDR3 has 16 amino acids. The CDR3 here is CASSSPGLPGTGELFF. The CDR3 DNA is TGTGCCAGCAGTTCACCAGGACTACCGGGGACCGGGGAGCTGTTTTTT.

Ten or more counts support this clonotype. The genes are TRBV28 and TRBJ1-2; 7 nucleotides align to TRBD1. CDR1 MDHEN and CDR2 SYDVKM come from the germline V gene. The J segment lost 3 bases and the V segment lost 4 bases, leaving 8 bases of the junction unmatched. The CDR3 length is 15 residues. The DNA for the CDR3 is TGTGCCAGCAGTTGGAGCCGGGACAGAGACTATGGCTACACCTTC. Translated: CASSWSRDRDYGYTF.

This clonotype was counted between two and nine times. The chain joins TRBV28 to TRBJ1-2; the match to TRBD1 covers 10 bases. Trimming cost V 5 bases and J 6 bases; bases outside gene matches: 12. The CDR3 is 16 residues long. Germline V gene data show CDR1 as MDHEN and CDR2 as SYDVKM. CDR3 DNA sequence: TGTGCCAGCAGTGAATTTAATAGACAGGGGGCGCATGGCTACACCTTC. It encodes CASSEFNRQGAHGYTF.

V and J are TRBV7-9 and TRBJ2-2; D possibly corresponds to TRBD1 (6 bases). CDR3 length equals 14 residues. Trimming pared 4 bases from V and 5 bases from J, leaving 11 bases between. Per germline, CDR1 SEHNR and CDR2 FQNEAQ (reference sequence). The CDR3 is CASSYVQGTGELFF. CDR3 coding DNA: TGTGCCAGCAGCTACGTACAGGGAACCGGGGAGCTGTTTTTT. The full variable domain, rest sourced from reference TRBV7-9 and TRBJ2-2, is DTGVSQNPRHKITKRGQNVTFRCDPISEHNRLYWYRQTLGQGPEFLTYFQNEAQLEKSRLLSDRFSAERPKGSFSTLEIQRTEQGDSAMYLCASSYVQGTGELFFGEGSRLTVL.

This chain uses TRBV6-1 with TRBJ2-7; a possible D gene is TRBD2 (5 bases). CDR3 length: 12 residues. V shed 5 bases and J shed 7 bases, with 12 bases lying between them. From germline, CDR1 is MNHNS and CDR2 SASEGT. The CDR3 sequence: CASSPRPGEQYF. CDR3 DNA: TGTGCCAGCAGTCCCCGCCCGGGGGAGCAGTACTTC.

There are a few counts of this clonotype. The J gene is TRBJ1-1, the V gene TRBV29-1; TRBD1 aligns across 8 bases. Germline-derived CDR1 and CDR2 are SQVTM and ANQGSEA. Unmatched junction bases numbered 6, after V lost 7 bases and J lost 2 bases. The CDR3 runs 13 residues. The CDR3 bases are TGCAGCGGCGCAGGGGGCCCAAACACTGAAGCTTTCTTT. Amino acid sequence: CSGAGGPNTEAFF. Together with reference TRBV29-1 and TRBJ1-1, the CDR3 gives the full variable domain: SAVISQKPSRDICQRGTSLTIQCQVDSQVTMMFWYRQQPGQSLTLIATANQGSEATYESGFVIDKFPISRPNLTFSTLTVSNMSPEDSSIYLCSGAGGPNTEAFFGQGTRLTVV.

Comment on this clonotype: A junction end diverges from the germline sequence, so it may reflect a read error. The chain carries TRBV24-1 and TRBJ2-2, with D perhaps TRBD1 or TRBD2 (5 bases each). The CDR3 has 18 residues. CDR1 KGHDR and CDR2 SFDVKD come from the germline V gene. CDR3 amino acids: CATSGLKYGDRMGRELFF. CDR3 DNA sequence: TGTGCCACCAGTGGTTTGAAGTACGGGGACCGGATGGGCCGGGAGCTGTTTTTT.

The CDR3 region is CASSSRDRGEEKLFF. The CDR3 coding sequence is TGTGCCAGCAGCTCCAGGGACAGGGGCGAAGAAAAACTGTTTTTT. V is TRBV6-2 or TRBV6-3 and J is TRBJ1-4; 10 bases are shared with TRBD1. The V gene end was trimmed by 6 bases and the J gene end by 8 bases; junction bases not matched to a gene: 9. This CDR3 comprises 15 residues. Germline V gene data show CDR1 as MNHEY and CDR2 as SVGEGT.